This T cell receptor (beta chain) appears in the sequencing data of a study of blood T cell repertoires in COVID-19. The CDR3 spans 13 residues. The germline V gene encodes CDR1 KGHSH and CDR2 LQKENI. Trimming removed 6 bases at V and 4 bases at J, with 10 bases between. Assay used: immunoSEQ multiplex PCR; TCRdb lists only in-frame clones, some missing. This sample yields some 97,000 clones, of which just over 85% are seen a single time; 2.7% belongs to the top ten. Sequenced sample: PBMCs or T cells enriched from blood (not recorded which). The V call is TRBV18, the J call TRBJ2-1, with D possibly matching TRBD2 (6 bases). This receptor was identified in a woman in her forties or fifties who had recovered from COVID-19. CDR3 nucleotide sequence: TGTGCCAGCTCGGCGGGACCTTACAATGAGCAGTTCTTC. This sequence encodes CASSAGPYNEQFF.